This is a list of T cell receptor beta chains from one sample in a study of blood T cell repertoires in COVID-19. Profiling relied on immunoSEQ multiplex PCR, and the TCRdb table lists in-frame clones only, not all of them. The sample includes roughly 180,000 clones, 75% to 90% of them seen just once. Sequencing input: peripheral blood. All receptors derive from a woman in her thirties or forties with COVID-19, enrolled during active disease. Both conserved end residues are part of each CDR3. Each record gives: V gene, D gene, clone size, J gene, CDR3 protein, CDR3 DNA. D genes are given only for firm matches. Where a row states a size, it is once, few, many or the class of an expanded clone; other rows omit it.

v_call: TRBV18; d_call: NA; clone_size: NA; j_call: TRBJ1-3; cdr3_aa: CASSPRQATTGNTIYF; cdr3_nt: TGTGCCAGCTCACCTCGACAGGCTACCACTGGAAACACCATATATTTT
v_call: TRBV28; d_call: TRBD1; clone_size: few; j_call: TRBJ1-5; cdr3_aa: CASSLQGKPQHF; cdr3_nt: TGTGCCAGCAGTCTACAGGGGAAGCCCCAGCATTTT
v_call: TRBV2; d_call: NA; clone_size: NA; j_call: TRBJ1-2; cdr3_aa: CASSEDTGSIDYTF; cdr3_nt: TGTGCCAGCAGTGAAGATACGGGTAGTATAGACTACACCTTC
v_call: TRBV6-5; d_call: TRBD1; clone_size: NA; j_call: TRBJ1-2; cdr3_aa: CASTRGTANGYTF; cdr3_nt: TGTGCCAGCACGCGCGGGACAGCGAATGGCTACACCTTC
v_call: TRBV11-2; d_call: TRBD1; clone_size: NA; j_call: TRBJ2-3; cdr3_aa: CASSRGGGRRTDTQYF; cdr3_nt: TGTGCCAGCAGTCGAGGGGGCGGCAGGAGGACAGATACGCAGTATTTT
v_call: TRBV6-1; d_call: TRBD1; clone_size: few; j_call: TRBJ2-3; cdr3_aa: CASRDPGQGLSTQYF; cdr3_nt: TGTGCCAGCAGGGACCCGGGACAGGGTTTGAGTACGCAGTATTTT
v_call: TRBV5-1; d_call: NA; clone_size: once; j_call: TRBJ1-2; cdr3_aa: CASSLSVGGYTF; cdr3_nt: TGCGCCAGCAGCTTGTCGGTGGGCGGCTACACCTTC
v_call: TRBV14; d_call: NA; clone_size: NA; j_call: TRBJ2-3; cdr3_aa: CASSQGGTQYF; cdr3_nt: TGTGCCAGCAGCCAAGGAGGTACGCAGTATTTT
v_call: TRBV27; d_call: TRBD1; clone_size: NA; j_call: TRBJ1-1; cdr3_aa: CASSSDRGRTEAFF; cdr3_nt: TGTGCCAGCAGTTCCGACAGGGGAAGAACTGAAGCTTTCTTT
v_call: TRBV9; d_call: NA; clone_size: NA; j_call: TRBJ2-7; cdr3_aa: CASSVSDSHEQYF; cdr3_nt: TGTGCCAGCAGCGTATCCGACAGCCACGAGCAGTACTTC
v_call: TRBV27; d_call: TRBD1; clone_size: once; j_call: TRBJ1-4; cdr3_aa: CASGTGHEKLFF; cdr3_nt: TGTGCCAGCGGGACAGGGCATGAAAAACTGTTTTTT
v_call: TRBV3-1/TRBV3-2; d_call: TRBD2; clone_size: once; j_call: TRBJ2-3; cdr3_aa: CASSRGSLAELDTQYF; cdr3_nt: TGTGCCAGCAGCCGCGGATCCCTAGCGGAGCTAGATACGCAGTATTTT
v_call: TRBV27; d_call: TRBD1; clone_size: few; j_call: TRBJ1-2; cdr3_aa: CASSPRDRGYGYTF; cdr3_nt: TGTGCCAGCAGTCCCCGGGACAGGGGGTATGGCTACACCTTC
v_call: TRBV5-5; d_call: NA; clone_size: NA; j_call: TRBJ2-7; cdr3_aa: CASSLGGGSEQYF; cdr3_nt: TGTGCCAGCAGCTTGGGTGGTGGCTCCGAGCAGTACTTC
v_call: TRBV6-2/TRBV6-3; d_call: TRBD2; clone_size: few; j_call: TRBJ2-3; cdr3_aa: CASSQGLAGAADTQYF; cdr3_nt: TGTGCCAGCAGCCAGGGACTAGCGGGAGCTGCAGATACGCAGTATTTT
v_call: TRBV4-2; d_call: TRBD1; clone_size: NA; j_call: TRBJ1-4; cdr3_aa: CASSQDPGTGMGKLFF; cdr3_nt: TGTGCCAGCAGCCAAGACCCCGGGACAGGGATGGGAAAACTGTTTTTT
v_call: TRBV2; d_call: NA; clone_size: NA; j_call: TRBJ1-2; cdr3_aa: CASGSYGYTF; cdr3_nt: TGTGCCAGCGGCAGCTATGGCTACACCTTC
v_call: TRBV4-1; d_call: TRBD2; clone_size: once; j_call: TRBJ2-2; cdr3_aa: CASSQPRMGGSGAGELFF; cdr3_nt: TGCGCCAGCAGCCAACCCAGGATGGGAGGGAGTGGGGCCGGGGAGCTGTTTTTT
v_call: TRBV2; d_call: TRBD2; clone_size: once; j_call: TRBJ2-3; cdr3_aa: CASTPGTSGTGSQYF; cdr3_nt: TGTGCCAGCACCCCCGGGACTAGCGGGACCGGATCGCAGTATTTT
v_call: TRBV29-1; d_call: TRBD1; clone_size: NA; j_call: TRBJ1-1; cdr3_aa: CSVRLGTANTEAFF; cdr3_nt: TGCAGCGTAAGGTTAGGGACAGCGAACACTGAAGCTTTCTTT
v_call: TRBV7-9; d_call: NA; clone_size: few; j_call: TRBJ2-5; cdr3_aa: CASPGQEEGETQYF; cdr3_nt: TGTGCCAGCCCTGGGCAGGAGGAGGGAGAGACCCAGTACTTC
v_call: TRBV10-1; d_call: NA; clone_size: NA; j_call: TRBJ2-1; cdr3_aa: CASSEQVVNEQFF; cdr3_nt: TGCGCCAGCAGTGAACAGGTAGTCAATGAGCAGTTCTTC
v_call: TRBV24-1; d_call: TRBD1; clone_size: NA; j_call: TRBJ2-5; cdr3_aa: CATSDSQGKRPQETQYF; cdr3_nt: TGTGCCACCAGTGATTCACAGGGGAAACGACCTCAAGAGACCCAGTACTTC
v_call: TRBV5-1; d_call: NA; clone_size: NA; j_call: TRBJ2-7; cdr3_aa: CASSPVQGSYEQYF; cdr3_nt: TGCGCCAGCAGCCCCGTTCAGGGGAGCTACGAGCAGTACTTC
v_call: TRBV18; d_call: TRBD2; clone_size: NA; j_call: TRBJ2-2; cdr3_aa: CATDNKGLAANTGELFF; cdr3_nt: TGTGCCACCGATAATAAGGGACTAGCGGCGAACACCGGGGAGCTGTTTTTT
v_call: TRBV6-4; d_call: NA; clone_size: NA; j_call: TRBJ2-1; cdr3_aa: CASSHRAEQFF; cdr3_nt: TGTGCCAGCAGTCACCGAGCGGAGCAGTTCTTC
v_call: TRBV7-3; d_call: NA; clone_size: NA; j_call: TRBJ2-1; cdr3_aa: CASSLIDYGEQFF; cdr3_nt: TGTGCCAGCAGCTTAATTGATTACGGTGAGCAGTTCTTC
v_call: TRBV14; d_call: NA; clone_size: NA; j_call: TRBJ2-3; cdr3_aa: CASSQVPSIQTDTQYF; cdr3_nt: TGTGCCAGCAGCCAAGTCCCTAGCATACAAACAGATACGCAGTATTTT
v_call: TRBV3-1/TRBV3-2; d_call: NA; clone_size: NA; j_call: TRBJ2-7; cdr3_aa: CASSQGEGQWDEQYF; cdr3_nt: TGTGCCAGCAGCCAAGGGGAAGGACAGTGGGACGAGCAGTACTTC
v_call: TRBV5-1; d_call: TRBD2; clone_size: NA; j_call: TRBJ2-1; cdr3_aa: CASSLKRTSDEQFF; cdr3_nt: TGCGCCAGCAGCTTGAAGAGGACTAGCGATGAGCAGTTCTTC
v_call: TRBV6-5; d_call: NA; clone_size: once; j_call: TRBJ1-1; cdr3_aa: CASSSLEAAFF; cdr3_nt: TGTGCCAGCAGTTCTCTCGAGGCAGCTTTCTTT
v_call: TRBV19; d_call: TRBD1; clone_size: once; j_call: TRBJ1-1; cdr3_aa: CASGPGQGLNTEAFF; cdr3_nt: TGTGCCAGTGGGCCTGGACAGGGTCTGAACACTGAAGCTTTCTTT
v_call: TRBV28; d_call: TRBD1; clone_size: NA; j_call: TRBJ2-4; cdr3_aa: CASRSGGPRGNIQYF; cdr3_nt: TGTGCCAGCCGGTCAGGGGGCCCCCGGGGCAACATTCAGTACTTC
v_call: TRBV9; d_call: TRBD1; clone_size: NA; j_call: TRBJ1-3; cdr3_aa: CASSATTQGVVGNTIYF; cdr3_nt: TGTGCCAGCAGCGCGACGACACAGGGGGTAGTTGGAAACACCATATATTTT
v_call: TRBV14; d_call: NA; clone_size: once; j_call: TRBJ1-1; cdr3_aa: CASSQELGFVNTEAFF; cdr3_nt: TGTGCCAGCAGCCAAGAACTCGGGTTTGTGAACACTGAAGCTTTCTTT
v_call: TRBV12-5; d_call: TRBD1; clone_size: once; j_call: TRBJ2-2; cdr3_aa: CASGLVSADRGQTNTGELFF; cdr3_nt: TGTGCTAGTGGTTTGGTCTCGGCGGACAGGGGGCAAACGAACACCGGGGAGCTGTTTTTT
v_call: TRBV10-2; d_call: NA; clone_size: once; j_call: TRBJ2-1; cdr3_aa: CASRGQPIRQSYNEQFF; cdr3_nt: TGCGCCAGCAGAGGCCAGCCCATCAGGCAGTCCTACAATGAGCAGTTCTTC
v_call: TRBV5-1; d_call: TRBD1; clone_size: NA; j_call: TRBJ1-2; cdr3_aa: CASSLGQGTGYTF; cdr3_nt: TGCGCCAGCAGCTTGGGACAGGGTACTGGCTACACCTTC
v_call: TRBV11-2; d_call: NA; clone_size: NA; j_call: TRBJ1-1; cdr3_aa: CASSPPAAGRAFF; cdr3_nt: TGTGCCAGCAGCCCCCCCGCGGCGGGGCGGGCTTTCTTT
v_call: TRBV7-9; d_call: TRBD1; clone_size: NA; j_call: TRBJ2-3; cdr3_aa: CASSSAPGGLSTDTQYF; cdr3_nt: TGTGCCAGCAGCTCGGCCCCAGGGGGCCTAAGCACAGATACGCAGTATTTT
v_call: TRBV7-2; d_call: NA; clone_size: NA; j_call: TRBJ1-1; cdr3_aa: CASSTRQSHWAFF; cdr3_nt: TGTGCCAGCAGCACGCGACAGAGCCATTGGGCTTTCTTT
v_call: TRBV19; d_call: NA; clone_size: few; j_call: TRBJ2-7; cdr3_aa: CASRGEGIYEQYF; cdr3_nt: TGTGCCAGTAGGGGCGAGGGAATCTACGAGCAGTACTTC
v_call: TRBV19; d_call: NA; clone_size: once; j_call: TRBJ1-5; cdr3_aa: CASSWQGNQPQHF; cdr3_nt: TGTGCCAGTAGCTGGCAGGGAAATCAGCCCCAGCATTTT
v_call: TRBV5-1; d_call: NA; clone_size: NA; j_call: TRBJ1-1; cdr3_aa: CASPERGTEAFF; cdr3_nt: TGCGCCAGCCCCGAACGCGGCACTGAAGCTTTCTTT
v_call: TRBV19; d_call: TRBD1; clone_size: NA; j_call: TRBJ2-7; cdr3_aa: CASSNRGPKEQYF; cdr3_nt: TGTGCCAGTTCTAACAGGGGTCCTAAAGAGCAGTACTTC
v_call: TRBV9; d_call: TRBD1; clone_size: NA; j_call: TRBJ1-2; cdr3_aa: CASSFRTGGNYGYTF; cdr3_nt: TGTGCCAGCAGCTTCCGGACAGGTGGAAACTATGGCTACACCTTC
v_call: TRBV27; d_call: TRBD1; clone_size: NA; j_call: TRBJ2-7; cdr3_aa: CASKSAGTGGREQYF; cdr3_nt: TGTGCCAGCAAATCCGCCGGGACAGGGGGCCGCGAGCAGTACTTC
v_call: TRBV19; d_call: TRBD1; clone_size: NA; j_call: TRBJ1-2; cdr3_aa: CASITPSGQGDGYTF; cdr3_nt: TGTGCCAGCATAACCCCCTCGGGACAGGGAGATGGCTACACCTTC
v_call: TRBV19; d_call: TRBD1; clone_size: NA; j_call: TRBJ1-2; cdr3_aa: CASSPTGGGVYGYTF; cdr3_nt: TGTGCCAGTAGTCCGACAGGGGGGGGTGTCTATGGCTACACCTTC
v_call: TRBV6-6; d_call: TRBD1; clone_size: few; j_call: TRBJ1-5; cdr3_aa: CASNSRQGMRNQPQHF; cdr3_nt: TGTGCCAGCAACTCAAGACAGGGTATGCGCAATCAGCCCCAGCATTTT
v_call: TRBV7-2; d_call: NA; clone_size: NA; j_call: TRBJ2-7; cdr3_aa: CASSLVETAPEQYF; cdr3_nt: TGTGCCAGCAGCTTAGTCGAGACAGCACCCGAGCAGTACTTC
v_call: TRBV2; d_call: TRBD1; clone_size: NA; j_call: TRBJ2-2; cdr3_aa: CASREGQGAGELFF; cdr3_nt: TGTGCCAGCAGGGAGGGACAGGGGGCCGGGGAGCTGTTTTTT